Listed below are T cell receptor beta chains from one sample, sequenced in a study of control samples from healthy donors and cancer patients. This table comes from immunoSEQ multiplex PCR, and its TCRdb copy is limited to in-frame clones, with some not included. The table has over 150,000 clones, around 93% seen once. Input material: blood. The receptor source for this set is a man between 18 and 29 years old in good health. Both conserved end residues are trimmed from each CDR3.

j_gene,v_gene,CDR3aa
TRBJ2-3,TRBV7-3,ASSLPGDTQY
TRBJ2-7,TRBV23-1,ASSQSSHNYEQY
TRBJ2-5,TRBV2,ASSSLAGGQETQY
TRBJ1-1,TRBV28,ASSIMNTEAF
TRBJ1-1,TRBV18,ASSPFGVMNTEAF
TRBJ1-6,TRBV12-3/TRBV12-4,ASTMGGPLH
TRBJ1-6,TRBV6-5,ASSLTGLGPPLH
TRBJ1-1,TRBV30,AWSEQVTEAF
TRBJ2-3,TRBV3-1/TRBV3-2,ASSHRGRGDTQY
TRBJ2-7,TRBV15,ATSRDSGGAYEQY
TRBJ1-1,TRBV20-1,SARMDPEAF
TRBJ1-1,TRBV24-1,ATSGQNGDTEAF
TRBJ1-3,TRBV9,ASSVDWGRGNTIY
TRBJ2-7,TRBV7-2,ASSLAIAGGYEQY
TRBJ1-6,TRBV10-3,AARVGGNSPLH
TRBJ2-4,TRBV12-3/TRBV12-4,ASSFPTEIQY
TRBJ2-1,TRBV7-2,ASSLPGLAGTQGEQF
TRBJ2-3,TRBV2,ASSATSGGADTQY
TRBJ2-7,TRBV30,AFRDSSYEQY
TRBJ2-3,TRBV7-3,ASSPGTASDTQY
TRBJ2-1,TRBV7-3,ASSWTGTNEQF
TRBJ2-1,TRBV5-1,ASSWGQGDNEQF
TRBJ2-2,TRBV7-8,ASSLDPTTYTGELF